This T cell receptor (beta chain) was sequenced for a study of T cell responses to AZD1222 COVID-19 vaccine. The study, taken as a whole, reports: At study baseline, merely six AZD1222 recipients were seropositive. In a largely white British group with more females than males, clonal diversity was possibly underestimated. Along spike, vaccine-associated CD4 TCRs were found throughout, with dominance at 160-218 and 743-854. Spike-specific TCRs gained breadth and depth after people received two AZD1222 doses.

Only in-frame clones appear in the TCRdb table, and some are missing; sequencing was by immunoSEQ multiplex PCR. Of around 100,000 clones in the sample, roughly nine tenths are singletons; the top ten hold approximately 1.2%. The germline V gene encodes CDR1 LNHNV and CDR2 YYDKDF (reference sequence). The CDR3 consists of 14 residues. V dropped 6 bases and J dropped 4 bases, with 13 bases sitting between them. Remarks on this clone: Its antigen is as yet unknown.

This chain links TRBV15 with TRBJ1-5; perhaps TRBD1 as D (6 bases). The sample was peripheral blood, taken on day 0 of AZD1222 vaccination. This sequence was found in an adult in good health. In nucleotides, the CDR3 is TGTGCCACCAGTACAGACAGGCTGAATCAGCCCCAGCATTTT. Protein sequence: CATSTDRLNQPQHF.